These 15 T cell receptor beta chains came from one sample sequenced in a study of cytomegalovirus exposure and HLA in healthy donors. PCR primers comprised 60 Vbeta and 13 Jbeta primers. TCRdb keeps only in-frame clones here, not all; method: immunoSEQ multiplex PCR. The table shows about 110,000 clones, with roughly three quarters occurring only once. Sequencing was performed on PBMCs. These receptors all come from a man aged 35 to 55 in good health and CMV-seropositive.

This chain uses TRBV27 with TRBJ1-5; D call uncertain. From germline, CDR1 is MNHEY and CDR2 SMNVEV (reference sequence). The CDR3 sequence is 14 residues long. V was shortened by 4 bases and J by 3 bases, with 10 bases between the two germline ends. CDR3 residues: CASSSTAINQPQHF. CDR3 nucleotide sequence: TGTGCCAGCAGTTCCACAGCCATCAATCAGCCCCAGCATTTT.

CDR3 amino acids: CASSAQEYTGELFF. CDR3 in DNA: TGTGCCAGCAGTGCCCAAGAGTACACCGGGGAGCTGTTTTTT. V is TRBV27 and J is TRBJ2-2; no clear D. There are 14 residues in the CDR3. Trimming removed 5 bases at V and 3 bases at J, with 10 bases between. Germline V CDR1 and CDR2: MNHEY, SMNVEV (reference sequence).

The chain joins TRBV5-4 to TRBJ2-5, with D tentatively TRBD1 (5 bases). The CDR3 length is 14 residues. CDR1 and CDR2 from the germline V gene are SGHNT and YYREEE (reference sequence). The germline V and J ends were trimmed by 1 base and 4 bases, with 11 bases remaining between them. The CDR3 is CASSLFSRGETQYF. The CDR3 DNA reads as TGTGCCAGCAGCTTGTTTAGTAGGGGAGAGACCCAGTACTTC.

The rearrangement uses TRBV7-9 and TRBJ2-7, with 9 bases fitting TRBD2. V was clipped by 7 bases and J by 4 bases; unmatched bases: 14. Germline loops: CDR1 SEHNR, CDR2 FQNEAQ (reference sequence). This CDR3 comprises 16 residues. The CDR3 nucleotides are TGTGCCAGCAACACCCCTGGAGCGGGGGGAAGTTACGAGCAGTACTTC. This encodes CASNTPGAGGSYEQYF.

The gene calls are TRBV18 and TRBJ2-7; TRBD1 might be the D (5 bases). Trimming shortened V by 5 bases and J by 3 bases, and 8 bases separated the two germline ends. The CDR3 extends over 12 amino acids. Germline V gene sequence: CDR1 KGHSH, CDR2 LQKENI. In DNA form, the CDR3 reads TGTGCCAGCTCATCAGGGAACTACGAGCAGTACGTC. Translating gives CASSSGNYEQYV.

The chain links TRBV10-3 to TRBJ2-5, with TRBD2 identical over 7 bases. CDR1 is ENHRY, CDR2 SYGVKD, per germline. The CDR3 covers 17 residues. V shed 5 bases and J 5 bases; nucleotides not matched to a gene: 17. Here the CDR3 reads CAISKPPTGLRGETQYF. In DNA, the CDR3 is TGTGCCATCAGTAAACCCCCTACGGGACTACGGGGGGAGACCCAGTACTTC.

V and J are TRBV28 and TRBJ2-7, with 9 bases identical to TRBD1. Germline V gene lookup returns CDR1 MDHEN and CDR2 SYDVKM. The CDR3 spans 13 residues. With 7 bases clipped from V and 7 bases from J, the junction kept 8 bases outside the gene matches. CDR3 in DNA: TGTGCCAGCACATTACAGGGGGCGCGGGAGCAGTACTTC. Translating it yields CASTLQGAREQYF. The full variable domain, in which reference TRBV28 and TRBJ2-7 provide the parts outside the CDR3, is DVKVTQSSRYLVKRTGEKVFLECVQDMDHENMFWYRQDPGLGLRLIYFSYDVKMKEKGDIPEGYSVSREKKERFSLILESASTNQTSMYLCASTLQGAREQYFGPGTRLTVT.

DNA for the CDR3: TGCGCCAGCAGCTTGGGGACATCAGGGGGAAGTCAGCCCCAGCATTTT. Translation: CASSLGTSGGSQPQHF. This chain links TRBV5-1 with TRBJ1-5, with 7 bases matching TRBD1. Germline V gives CDR1 SGHRS, CDR2 YFSETQ. J was trimmed by 6 bases and V by 0 bases; bases with no gene match: 9. The CDR3 length is 16 residues.

The chain joins TRBV19 to TRBJ1-2; D possibly corresponds to TRBD1 (5 bases). Trimming removed 3 bases at V and 4 bases at J, with 9 bases between. The CDR3 loop spans 13 amino acids. The germline V gene has CDR1 LNHDA and CDR2 SQIVND (reference sequence). The CDR3 protein is CASSMPGGYGYTF. CDR3 sequence (DNA): TGTGCCAGTAGTATGCCGGGGGGCTATGGCTACACCTTC.

The chain combines TRBV13 with TRBJ2-1; maybe TRBD2 (5 bases). V shed 2 bases and J shed 11 bases, with 10 bases lying between them. The CDR3 consists of 12 residues. CDR1 PRHDT and CDR2 FYEKMQ come from the germline V gene (reference sequence). The CDR3 loop reads CASSLRAEKQFF. CDR3 DNA: TGTGCCAGCAGCTTAAGAGCGGAAAAGCAGTTCTTC.

The rearrangement links TRBV7-9 to TRBJ2-7, with D tentatively TRBD2 (6 bases). CDR1 is SEHNR and CDR2 is FQNEAQ in the germline V gene (reference sequence). Trimming stripped 5 bases from V and 7 bases from J, with 21 bases between. This CDR3 has 15 residues. CDR3 region: CASSTGLLGSGEQYF. The CDR3 coding sequence is TGTGCCAGCAGCACCGGACTATTGGGGTCCGGGGAGCAGTACTTC.

V gene TRBV27 combines with J gene TRBJ2-3; 8 nucleotides line up with TRBD1. The CDR3 has 12 residues. Trimming took 5 bases from V and 9 from J; bases not matched to a gene: 4. In germline, CDR1 is MNHEY, CDR2 SMNVEV (reference sequence). Here the CDR3 reads CASSRRGQTQYF. Written as DNA, the CDR3 is TGTGCCAGCAGTCGCAGGGGGCAGACGCAGTATTTT.

This rearrangement joins TRBV2 to TRBJ2-7, with 10 bases aligning to TRBD1. The CDR3 is 13 amino acids. The germline V gene encodes CDR1 SNHLY and CDR2 FYNNEI. V was pared by 6 bases and J by 6 bases, with 5 bases of the junction left unmatched. Here the CDR3 reads CASSDDRGPEQYF. For the CDR3, the DNA is TGTGCCAGCAGCGACGACAGGGGGCCCGAGCAGTACTTC.

In its sample, this clone was seen a few times. The chain links TRBV30 to TRBJ2-2; TRBD1 matches 9 bases. Unmatched junction bases numbered 5, after V lost 3 bases and J lost 3 bases. Germline V gene lookup returns CDR1 GTSNPN and CDR2 SVGIG (reference sequence). The CDR3 is 15 amino acids. CDR3 DNA sequence: TGTGCCTGGAGGACCGGGACAGGGTACACCGGGGAGCTGTTTTTT. Translation gives CAWRTGTGYTGELFF.

The CDR3 nucleotides read TGTGCCAGTAGTATACTTCCAGGGGCTGGCAATCAGCCCCAGCATTTT. The encoded protein is CASSILPGAGNQPQHF. The V call is TRBV19, the J call TRBJ1-5, with D possibly TRBD1 on 6 matching bases. Germline CDR1 is LNHDA and CDR2 is SQIVND (reference sequence). The CDR3 contains 16 residues. Trimming removed 2 bases from V and 2 bases from J, with 13 bases in between.